What follows are 2 T cell receptor beta chains derived from one specimen sequenced in a study of blood T cells in healthy people across ages. Through a sample-barcoded 5' primer and a J-beta primer mix, a second PCR was run for roughly 6 to 11 cycles. TCRdb passed the 5' RACE reads through MiXCR, listing each CDR3 protein once. Of 600,000 to 900,000 distinct CDR3 sequences listed, 25% to 30% are singletons. These data are also associated with another study on T cells of mothers and their children.

What was sequenced was blood. These receptors all stem from a boy aged 10-17 years in good health.

The V gene is TRBV27, the J gene TRBJ1-4, with TRBD1 matching 9 bases. CDR3 length equals 16 residues. V gave up 2 bases and J gave up 3 bases; unmatched junction bases: 4. Germline-derived CDR1 and CDR2 are MNHEY and SMNVEV (reference sequence). For the CDR3, the DNA is TGTGCCAGCAGTTTAAACAGGGGGCAATCTAATGAAAAACTGTTTTTT. Its translation: CASSLNRGQSNEKLFF.

This chain links TRBV28 with TRBJ2-7, with 9 bases lining up with TRBD2. From germline, CDR1 is MDHEN and CDR2 SYDVKM. This CDR3 has 15 residues. V was clipped by 6 bases and J by 2 bases; unmatched bases: 8. This chain's CDR3 is CASSIGASGTYEQYF. CDR3 nucleotide sequence: TGTGCCAGCAGCATTGGGGCTAGCGGGACCTACGAGCAGTACTTC.